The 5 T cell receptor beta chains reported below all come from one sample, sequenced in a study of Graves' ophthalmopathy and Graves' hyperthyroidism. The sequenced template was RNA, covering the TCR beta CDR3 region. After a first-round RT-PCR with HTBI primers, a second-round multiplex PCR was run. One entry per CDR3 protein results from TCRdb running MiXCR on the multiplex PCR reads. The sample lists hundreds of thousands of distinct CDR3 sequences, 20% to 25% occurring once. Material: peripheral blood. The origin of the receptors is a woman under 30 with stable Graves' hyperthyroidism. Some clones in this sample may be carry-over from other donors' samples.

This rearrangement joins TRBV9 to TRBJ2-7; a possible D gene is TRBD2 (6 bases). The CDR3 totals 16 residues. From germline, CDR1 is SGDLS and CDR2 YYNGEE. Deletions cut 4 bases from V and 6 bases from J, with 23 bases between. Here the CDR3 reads CASSYQASFRAGEQYF. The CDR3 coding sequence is TGTGCCAGCAGCTACCAGGCATCCTTCAGAGCGGGCGAGCAGTACTTC.

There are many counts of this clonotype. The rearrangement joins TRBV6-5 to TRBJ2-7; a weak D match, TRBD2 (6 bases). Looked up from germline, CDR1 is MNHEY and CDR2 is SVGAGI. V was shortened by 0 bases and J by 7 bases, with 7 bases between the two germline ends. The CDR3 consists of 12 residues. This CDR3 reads CASSYSGGEQYF. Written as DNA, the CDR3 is TGTGCCAGCAGTTACTCGGGGGGAGAGCAGTACTTC.

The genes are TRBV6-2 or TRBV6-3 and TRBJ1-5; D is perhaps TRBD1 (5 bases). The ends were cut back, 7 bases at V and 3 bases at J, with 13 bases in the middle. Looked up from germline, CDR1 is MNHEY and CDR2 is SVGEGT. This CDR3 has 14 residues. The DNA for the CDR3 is TGTGCCAGCAAGGGGAGATGGGACAATCAGCCCCAGCATTTT. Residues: CASKGRWDNQPQHF.

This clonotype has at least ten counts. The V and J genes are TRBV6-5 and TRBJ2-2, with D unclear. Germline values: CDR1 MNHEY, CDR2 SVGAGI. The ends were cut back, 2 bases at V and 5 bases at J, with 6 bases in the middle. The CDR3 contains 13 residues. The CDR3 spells CASSYKGTGELFF. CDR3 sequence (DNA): TGTGCCAGCAGTTACAAGGGAACCGGGGAGCTGTTTTTT.

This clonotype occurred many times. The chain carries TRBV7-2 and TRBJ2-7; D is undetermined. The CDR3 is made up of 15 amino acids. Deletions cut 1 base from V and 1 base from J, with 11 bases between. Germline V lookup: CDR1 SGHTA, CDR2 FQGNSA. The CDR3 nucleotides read TGTGCCAGCAGCTTAGGGCCTTCCGCATCCTACGAGCAGTACTTC. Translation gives CASSLGPSASYEQYF.